These 13 T cell receptor beta chains share one sample of origin, sequenced in a study of blood T cell repertoires in COVID-19. Generated by immunoSEQ multiplex PCR, the TCRdb table keeps only in-frame clones and is missing some. This sample yields about 250,000 clones, of which about four fifths are seen a single time; approximately 6% belongs to the top ten. The sample was peripheral blood. The source of these receptors is a man older than 75 with acute or convalescent COVID-19.

This clone was found once. V is TRBV27 and J is TRBJ1-6; TRBD1 matches at 9 bases. J gave up 10 bases and V 0 bases, and 4 bases lay outside the gene matches. Germline lookup yields CDR1 MNHEY and CDR2 SMNVEV (reference sequence). The CDR3 covers 15 residues. The CDR3 here is CASSLSDRGKSPLHF. CDR3 coding DNA: TGTGCCAGCAGTTTATCGGACAGGGGAAAATCACCCCTCCACTTT.

Only a few counts were recorded for this clone. This chain uses TRBV24-1 with TRBJ2-2; D is perhaps TRBD2 (5 bases). This CDR3 has 15 amino acids. Germline lookup yields CDR1 KGHDR and CDR2 SFDVKD. V was trimmed by 2 bases and J by 4 bases, leaving 10 bases between them. CDR3 DNA sequence: TGTGCCACCAGTGATTCGAGGGTGTCCACCGGGGAGCTGTTTTTT. It is translated as CATSDSRVSTGELFF.

The chain employs TRBV5-1 and TRBJ1-4, with 10 positions matching TRBD1. The CDR3 runs to 15 residues. V lost 4 bases to trimming and J lost 7 bases; unmatched junction nucleotides: 7. Germline values: CDR1 SGHRS, CDR2 YFSETQ. CDR3 nucleotide sequence: TGCGCCAGCAGCCTCTCCGGGACAGGGGCTGAAAAACTGTTTTTT. Its protein product is CASSLSGTGAEKLFF.

The rearrangement links TRBV18 to TRBJ2-3, with 10 positions matching TRBD2. Per the germline V gene, CDR1 is KGHSH and CDR2 is LQKENI. This CDR3 contains 16 residues. Trimming took 4 bases from V and 2 from J; bases not matched to a gene: 6. The CDR3 region has the DNA TGTGCCAGCTCACACGGAGCGGGAGGGAACACAGATACGCAGTATTTT. This gives the protein CASSHGAGGNTDTQYF.

This chain uses TRBV6-5 with TRBJ1-2; a possible D gene is TRBD1 (5 bases). Germline assignment: CDR1 MNHEY and CDR2 SVGAGI. CDR3 length equals 14 residues. Trimming pared 2 bases from V and 5 bases from J, leaving 12 bases between. CDR3 protein: CASSYSRVEYGYTF. The CDR3 DNA is TGTGCCAGCAGTTACAGCAGGGTTGAATATGGCTACACCTTC.

V and J are TRBV2 and TRBJ2-1; 7 bases are a match to TRBD2. With V trimmed by 6 bases and J by 3 bases, 11 bases remained unmatched. Germline loops: CDR1 SNHLY, CDR2 FYNNEI. The CDR3 has 16 amino acids. The CDR3 here is CASSPSLGLYYNEQFF. DNA for the CDR3: TGTGCCAGCAGCCCATCTTTGGGACTATACTACAATGAGCAGTTCTTC.

The chain carries TRBV4-1 and TRBJ2-3; D is possibly TRBD2 (6 bases). CDR1 and CDR2 from the germline V gene are MGHRA and YSYEKL. V lost 4 bases to trimming and J lost 2 bases, with 16 bases between them. This CDR3 comprises 16 residues. The CDR3: CASSLAGLPSTDTQYF. CDR3 sequence (DNA): TGCGCCAGCAGCCTCGCGGGACTTCCGTCCACAGATACGCAGTATTTT.

The chain couples TRBV4-1 to TRBJ2-1; D is uncertain. Germline V lookup: CDR1 MGHRA, CDR2 YSYEKL. V lost 0 bases and J lost 4, with 7 bases in between. CDR3 length equals 14 residues. The CDR3 loop reads CASSQDYGYNEQFF. CDR3 DNA: TGCGCCAGCAGCCAAGATTACGGTTACAATGAGCAGTTCTTC.

This clone was counted only a few times. The chain uses TRBV5-4 and TRBJ1-2; maybe TRBD1 (6 bases). CDR3 length: 14 residues. V lost 1 base and J 3 bases, leaving 10 bases between the germline ends. Germline V gene lookup returns CDR1 SGHNT and CDR2 YYREEE (reference sequence). In nucleotides, the CDR3 is TGTGCCAGCAGCTTGTTTGCAGGGGACTATGGCTACACCTTC. Translation: CASSLFAGDYGYTF.

V usage is TRBV6-5 and J usage is TRBJ2-2; D gene unclear. In germline, CDR1 is MNHEY, CDR2 SVGAGI. V lost 7 bases and J 3 bases, leaving 12 bases between the germline ends. The CDR3 extends over 14 amino acids. The CDR3: CASIGGTHTGELFF. The CDR3 DNA reads as TGTGCCAGCATAGGCGGAACTCACACCGGGGAGCTGTTTTTT.

This chain uses TRBV19 with TRBJ1-1; maybe TRBD1 (5 bases). CDR3 size: 14 residues. The V end lost 5 bases, the J end lost 3 bases, and 13 bases lay between the germline ends. Germline V gene data show CDR1 as LNHDA and CDR2 as SQIVND (reference sequence). The DNA of the CDR3 is TGTGCCAGTAGTTTCGGGGGGATGGACACTGAAGCTTTCTTT. Amino acids: CASSFGGMDTEAFF.

This sequence joins TRBV7-9 and TRBJ2-3; 8 bases are a match to TRBD2. V dropped 3 bases and J dropped 2; count of bases not matched to a gene: 10. Germline lookup yields CDR1 SEHNR and CDR2 FQNEAQ (reference sequence). The CDR3 covers 17 residues. The CDR3 DNA reads as TGTGCCAGCAGCTTCCCACCGGGGCGGGGGGTCACAGATACGCAGTATTTT. It specifies CASSFPPGRGVTDTQYF.

This clone was seen more than once but under ten times. One junction end disagrees with the germline gene, perhaps due to a read error. The genes are TRBV6-1 and TRBJ1-5, with 12 bases that match TRBD1. The germline V gene has CDR1 MNHNS and CDR2 SASEGT. The CDR3 has 16 residues. The CDR3 here is CASREGTGGLDQPQHF. CDR3 nucleotide sequence: TGTGCCAGCAGAGAAGGGACAGGGGGCTTGGATCAGCCCCAGCATTTT.